Presented here are 17 T cell receptor beta chains from one specimen sequenced in a study of blood T cell repertoires in COVID-19. The method was immunoSEQ multiplex PCR; TCRdb's version includes in-frame clones alone and lacks a portion of them. The sample consists of about 130,000 clones, more than 85% of them appearing once. The sequencing sample was made of peripheral blood. These receptors all stem from a man in his fifties or sixties with active or convalescent COVID-19.

The CDR3 DNA reads as TGTGCCAGCAGCGGCGGAGTCATCGAAAAGACCCAGTACTTC. Translation: CASSGGVIEKTQYF. The chain is built from TRBV9 and TRBJ2-5; no clear D. Trimming left V 3 bases short and J 6 bases short, with 15 bases between. Germline V gene lookup returns CDR1 SGDLS and CDR2 YYNGEE. This CDR3 region has 14 residues. Full variable domain (rest looked up from reference TRBV9 and TRBJ2-5): DSGVTQTPKHLITATGQRVTLRCSPRSGDLSVYWYQQSLDQGLQFLIQYYNGEERAKGNILERFSAQQFPDLHSELNLSSLELGDSALYFCASSGGVIEKTQYFGPGTRLLVL.

The chain couples TRBV2 to TRBJ2-7; 9 bases are a match to TRBD1. This CDR3 is 16 amino acids long. Germline CDR1 reads SNHLY; CDR2 reads FYNNEI. V lost 7 bases, J lost 3 bases, and 13 bases stayed unmatched. This CDR3 is CASTAGVGTGSYEQYF. For the CDR3, the DNA is TGTGCCAGCACTGCAGGGGTAGGGACAGGGAGCTACGAGCAGTACTTC.

The chain employs TRBV9 and TRBJ2-1; no firm D call. V was cut by 0 bases and J by 3 bases, with 10 bases left in between. Germline lookup yields CDR1 SGDLS and CDR2 YYNGEE. The CDR3 runs 15 residues. The CDR3 region has the DNA TGTGCCAGCAGCGTAGTCAGTAGCCTCTACAATGAGCAGTTCTTC. Translating gives CASSVVSSLYNEQFF.

CDR3 nucleotide sequence: TGTGCCTGGAGTGGCGTACAGAGCTATGGCTACACCTTC. Its protein product is CAWSGVQSYGYTF. The chain combines TRBV30 with TRBJ1-2, with D unclear. In germline, CDR1 is GTSNPN, CDR2 SVGIG (reference sequence). The V end lost 1 base, the J end lost 4 bases, and 10 bases lay between the germline ends. CDR3 length: 13 amino acids.

This chain connects TRBV3-1 (or the pseudogene TRBV3-2) to TRBJ2-2, with D uncertain. V lost 1 base to trimming and J lost 6 bases, with 6 bases between them. Germline loops: CDR1 LGHDT, CDR2 YNNKEL (reference sequence). This CDR3 is 13 amino acids long. The CDR3 region is CASSQVAPGELFF. CDR3 sequence (DNA): TGTGCCAGCAGCCAAGTGGCTCCCGGGGAGCTGTTTTTT.

This clone was counted once. V and J are TRBV5-1 and TRBJ1-2; 8 nucleotides match TRBD1. Germline V gene lookup returns CDR1 SGHRS and CDR2 YFSETQ. The junction had 7 bases not matched to a gene; V was cut back by 3 bases and J by 6 bases. The CDR3 sequence is 14 residues long. The CDR3 nucleotides read TGCGCCAGCAGCTCGAACGACAGGGGACATGGCTACACCTTC. Amino acid sequence: CASSSNDRGHGYTF.

This chain connects TRBV5-4 to TRBJ2-7, with D perhaps matching TRBD1 (7 bases). The length of the CDR3 is 15 residues. V lost 4 bases and J lost 4, with 18 bases in between. Germline V gene sequence: CDR1 SGHNT, CDR2 YYREEE (reference sequence). The CDR3 is CASSIDREVGYEQYF. The CDR3 DNA sequence: TGTGCCAGCAGCATCGACAGGGAGGTTGGGTACGAGCAGTACTTC.

This clone came up once. The V gene is TRBV12-5, the J gene TRBJ2-7; D unclear. The CDR3 sequence is 13 residues long. Germline V lookup: CDR1 LGHNT, CDR2 FRNRAP. V was clipped by 2 bases and J by 1 base, with 6 bases between them. The CDR3 sequence is CASGLSPSYEQYF. CDR3 sequence (DNA): TGTGCTAGTGGTTTGAGCCCGTCCTACGAGCAGTACTTC. Full variable domain (outside the CDR3, taken from reference TRBV12-5 and TRBJ2-7): DARVTQTPRHKVTEMGQEVTMRCQPILGHNTVFWYRQTMMQGLELLAYFRNRAPLDDSGMPKDRFSAEMPDATLATLKIQPSEPRDSAVYFCASGLSPSYEQYFGPGTRLTVT.

J is TRBJ2-6 and V is TRBV7-2; D perhaps matches TRBD2 (5 bases). Germline CDR1 and CDR2: SGHTA and FQGNSA. CDR3 length equals 17 residues. Trimming cost V 0 bases and J 0 bases, with 9 bases left between them. CDR3 bases: TGTGCCAGCAGCTTAGCGGGCGGGTCCTCTGGGGCCAACGTCCTGACTTTC. This gives the protein CASSLAGGSSGANVLTF.

CDR3 in amino acids: CASSGLAVYNEQFF. DNA of the CDR3: TGTGCCAGCAGCGGACTAGCGGTTTACAATGAGCAGTTCTTC. The chain uses TRBV2 and TRBJ2-1; 10 bases are shared with TRBD2. CDR3 length: 14 amino acids. Germline CDR1 and CDR2: SNHLY and FYNNEI. The junction had 3 bases not matched to a gene; V was cut back by 6 bases and J by 4 bases.

This clone is a singleton in its sample. The chain uses TRBV3-1 (or the pseudogene TRBV3-2) and TRBJ2-3; TRBD2 might be the D (5 bases). This CDR3 spans 14 amino acids. V was pared by 6 bases and J by 1 base, with 11 bases between. The V gene's germline CDR1 is LGHDT and CDR2 YNNKEL (reference sequence). CDR3 region: CASSSGGGTDTQYF. The CDR3 DNA follows: TGTGCCAGCAGTTCCGGAGGTGGCACAGATACGCAGTATTTT.

The V and J genes are TRBV29-1 and TRBJ2-1; possible D gene TRBD1, 7 bases. V lost 4 bases to trimming and J lost 6 bases, with 16 bases between them. CDR3 length: 14 residues. Germline assignment: CDR1 SQVTM and CDR2 ANQGSEA. This CDR3 reads CSVAVGGGRNEQFF. The CDR3 region has the DNA TGCAGCGTTGCCGTTGGAGGGGGCCGCAATGAGCAGTTCTTC.

The chain combines TRBV15 with TRBJ1-2; TRBD1 aligns across 9 bases. Germline loops: CDR1 LNHNV, CDR2 YYDKDF (reference sequence). The CDR3 runs 13 residues. V lost 3 bases and J lost 4; bases outside the gene matches: 0. CDR3 amino acids: CATSRDRGYGYTF. The CDR3 region has the DNA TGTGCCACCAGCAGGGACAGGGGCTATGGCTACACCTTC.

The chain uses TRBV3-1 (or the pseudogene TRBV3-2) and TRBJ2-3, with TRBD1 matching over 7 bases. This CDR3 comprises 14 residues. Trimming took 0 bases from V and 5 from J; bases not matched to a gene: 2. CDR1 is LGHDT, CDR2 YNNKEL, per germline (reference sequence). CDR3 bases: TGTGCCAGCAGCCAAGAGACAGGGAGAGATACGCAGTATTTT. This sequence encodes CASSQETGRDTQYF.

This clone was seen a handful of times. J is TRBJ1-1 and V is TRBV11-2, with TRBD1 matching 7 bases. The ends lost 0 bases at V and 7 bases at J; junction bases unmatched: 2. The CDR3 is made up of 13 amino acids. Germline values: CDR1 SGHAT, CDR2 FQNNGV. The CDR3 coding sequence is TGTGCCAGCAGCTTAGACCGGGACAGTGAAGCTTTCTTT. Protein sequence: CASSLDRDSEAFF.

The chain employs TRBV2 and TRBJ2-5, with 7 bases identical to TRBD1. The germline V gene has CDR1 SNHLY and CDR2 FYNNEI. The CDR3 contains 11 residues. The V and J ends lost 2 bases and 9 bases, in that order; junction bases with no gene match: 0. CDR3: CASSEQGAQYF. The CDR3 nucleotides read TGTGCCAGCAGTGAACAGGGGGCCCAGTACTTC.

V is TRBV29-1 and J is TRBJ2-5; 15 nucleotides align to TRBD2. V lost 6 bases, J lost 2 bases, and 1 base stayed unmatched. In germline, CDR1 is SQVTM, CDR2 ANQGSEA. The length of the CDR3 is 14 residues. CDR3 sequence: CSVGLAGGQETQYF. The DNA for the CDR3 is TGCAGCGTAGGACTAGCGGGGGGGCAAGAGACCCAGTACTTC.